The T cell receptor beta chain under discussion was sequenced for a study of blood T cell repertoires in COVID-19 (TCRdb year 2020). Context from the whole study: The collaborator samples originated in the United States, Italy and Spain and spanned the acute and convalescent phases of COVID-19. The prospective study material was composed of cDNA or gDNA derived from T cells, B-cell-depleted T cells, or PBMCs. Deeply sampled blood TCRbeta repertoires from subjects exposed to, actively infected with, or recovered from COVID-19 were included in the dataset. The repertoires were made available in a free public database intended to serve as a resource for research on the immune response to SARS-CoV-2. Samples came from the ongoing ImmuneRACE study (first 160 participants) plus 1,254 subjects from 6 global collaborators. Sample metadata almost always included a de-identified subject ID, COVID-19 status, age in years and sex. Where available, HLA class I and class II types were taken from metadata supplied by the sample provider and were not determined by assay-based typing.

The study at large found these results: Clinical and demographic metadata were provided uncurated, with the amount varying by source and participant.

Each collaborating institution followed its own protocols to collect whole blood in K2EDTA tubes. For TCRbeta analysis, collaborators shipped samples in one of three forms: frozen whole blood, isolated PBMCs, or DNA extracted from either of those sample types. Of note for this clone: The target of this receptor is not known. Base qualities were left out, and no much larger clone turns up one base away.

The immunoSEQ Assay, a bias-controlled multiplex PCR, was used to amplify TCRbeta CDR3 regions from genomic DNA. As for how the authors treated the data: Nucleated cell counts per sample were estimated from amplification of reference gene primers within the assay. To quantify the absolute abundance of each unique TCRbeta CDR3 rearrangement, sequence reads were collapsed and filtered. For each sample, productive Simpson clonality was calculated by taking the square root of Simpson's diversity index across productive rearrangements. The table comes from immuneACCESS by way of TCRdb, which keeps in-frame sequences with V and J called. Part of the clones is missing from these tables; in studies checked, under half for an unresolved V gene and the rest for unknown reasons. The D gene and trimming were derived from the DNA, and the V and J assignments and clone size from that table. This sample comprises approximately 190,000 clones, 80% to 95% of them detected only once. 0.45% to 0.65% of the sample is in the top ten clones.

The V end gives up 5 bases and the J end 1 base, leaving 7 bases in the junction not matched to a gene. The CDR3 contains 16 residues, cysteine and phenylalanine counted. Only CDR3 DNA remains: 48 bases, in frame from the first base. The germline V gene encodes CDR1 SGHNT and CDR2 YENEEA. The sequenced sample consisted of peripheral blood. The chain is made from TRBV11-3 and TRBJ2-3; 9 central bases correspond to TRBD1. This receptor was obtained from a man aged 50 to 60 with acute or convalescent COVID-19. The bases read TGTGCCAGCAGCCCCGGGACAGGGACTCGCACAGATACGCAGTATTTT. Its translation is CASSPGTGTRTDTQYF.